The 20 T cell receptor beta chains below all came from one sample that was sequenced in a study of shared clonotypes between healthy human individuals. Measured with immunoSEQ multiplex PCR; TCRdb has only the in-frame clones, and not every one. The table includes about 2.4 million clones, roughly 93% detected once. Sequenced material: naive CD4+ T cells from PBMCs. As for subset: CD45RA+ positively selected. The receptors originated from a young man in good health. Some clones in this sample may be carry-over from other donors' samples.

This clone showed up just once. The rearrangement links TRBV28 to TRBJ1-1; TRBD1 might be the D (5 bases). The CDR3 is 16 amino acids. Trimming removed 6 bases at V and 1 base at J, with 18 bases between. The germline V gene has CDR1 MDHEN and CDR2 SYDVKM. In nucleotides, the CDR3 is TGTGCCAGCAGCTCCCGCCGGGGGGGTACGAACACTGAAGCTTTCTTT. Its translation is CASSSRRGGTNTEAFF.

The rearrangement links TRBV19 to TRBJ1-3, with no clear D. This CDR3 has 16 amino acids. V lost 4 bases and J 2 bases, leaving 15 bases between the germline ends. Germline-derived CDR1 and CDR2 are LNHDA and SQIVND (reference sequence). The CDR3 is CASSTGFRRPGNTIYF. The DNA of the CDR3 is TGTGCCAGTAGTACGGGCTTTCGGCGCCCTGGAAACACCATATATTTT.

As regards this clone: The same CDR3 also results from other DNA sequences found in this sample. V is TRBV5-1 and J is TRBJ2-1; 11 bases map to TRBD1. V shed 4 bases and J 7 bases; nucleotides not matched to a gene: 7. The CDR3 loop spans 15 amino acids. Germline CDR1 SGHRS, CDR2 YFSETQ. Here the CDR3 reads CASSLVGTGGNEQFF. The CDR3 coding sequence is TGCGCCAGCAGCCTCGTCGGGACAGGGGGTAATGAGCAGTTCTTC.

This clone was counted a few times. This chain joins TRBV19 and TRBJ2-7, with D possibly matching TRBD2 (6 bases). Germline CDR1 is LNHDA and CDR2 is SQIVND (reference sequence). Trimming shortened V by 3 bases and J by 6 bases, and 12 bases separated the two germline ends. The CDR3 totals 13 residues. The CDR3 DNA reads TGTGCCAGTAGTATTACTCGAGCGGGCGAGCAGTACTTC. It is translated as CASSITRAGEQYF.

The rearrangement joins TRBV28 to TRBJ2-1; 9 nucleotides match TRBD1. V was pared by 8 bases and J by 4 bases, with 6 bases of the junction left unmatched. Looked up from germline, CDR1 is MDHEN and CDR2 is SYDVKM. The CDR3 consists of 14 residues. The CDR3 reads CASSTGGWYNEQFF. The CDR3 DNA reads TGTGCCAGCTCCACAGGGGGCTGGTACAATGAGCAGTTCTTC.

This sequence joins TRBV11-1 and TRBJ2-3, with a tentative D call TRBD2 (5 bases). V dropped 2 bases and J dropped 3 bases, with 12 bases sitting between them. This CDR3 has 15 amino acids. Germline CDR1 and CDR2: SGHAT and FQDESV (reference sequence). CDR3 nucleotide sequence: TGTGCCAGCAGCTTACGGCGGGCCCAGACAGATACGCAGTATTTT. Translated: CASSLRRAQTDTQYF.

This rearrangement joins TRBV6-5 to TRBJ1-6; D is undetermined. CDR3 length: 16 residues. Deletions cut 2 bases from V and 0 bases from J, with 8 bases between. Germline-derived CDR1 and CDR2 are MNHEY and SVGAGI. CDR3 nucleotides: TGTGCCAGCAGTTACCGAGGGAGCTCCTATAATTCACCCCTCCACTTT. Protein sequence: CASSYRGSSYNSPLHF.

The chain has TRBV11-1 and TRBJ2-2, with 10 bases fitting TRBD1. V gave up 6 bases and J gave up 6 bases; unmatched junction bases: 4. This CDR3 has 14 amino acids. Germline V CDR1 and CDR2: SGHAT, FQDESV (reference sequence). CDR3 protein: CASSSGQGSGELFF. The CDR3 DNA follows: TGTGCCAGCAGTTCGGGACAGGGGTCCGGGGAGCTGTTTTTT.

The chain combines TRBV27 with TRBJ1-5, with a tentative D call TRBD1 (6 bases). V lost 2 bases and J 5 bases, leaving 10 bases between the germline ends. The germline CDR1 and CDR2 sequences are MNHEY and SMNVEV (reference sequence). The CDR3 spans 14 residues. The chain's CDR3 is CASSLGGEHQPQHF. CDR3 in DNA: TGTGCCAGCAGTTTAGGGGGCGAGCATCAGCCCCAGCATTTT.

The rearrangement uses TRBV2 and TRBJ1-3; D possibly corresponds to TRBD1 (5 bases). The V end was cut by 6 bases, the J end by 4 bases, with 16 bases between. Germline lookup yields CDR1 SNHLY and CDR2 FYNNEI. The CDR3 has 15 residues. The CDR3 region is CASSLSREGGNTIYF. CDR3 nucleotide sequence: TGTGCCAGCAGCCTAAGCAGGGAAGGGGGAAACACCATATATTTT.

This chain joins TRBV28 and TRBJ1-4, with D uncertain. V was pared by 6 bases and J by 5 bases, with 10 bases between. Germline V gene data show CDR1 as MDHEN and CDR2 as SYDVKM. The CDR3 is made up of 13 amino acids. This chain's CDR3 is CASSQTPNEKLFF. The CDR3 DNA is TGTGCCAGCAGCCAAACACCCAATGAAAAACTGTTTTTT.

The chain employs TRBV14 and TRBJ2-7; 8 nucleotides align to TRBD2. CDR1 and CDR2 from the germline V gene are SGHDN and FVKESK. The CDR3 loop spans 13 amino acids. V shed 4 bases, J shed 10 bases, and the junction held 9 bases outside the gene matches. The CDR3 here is CASSLISGGGQYF. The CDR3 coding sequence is TGTGCCAGCAGCCTCATCTCCGGGGGGGGTCAGTACTTC.

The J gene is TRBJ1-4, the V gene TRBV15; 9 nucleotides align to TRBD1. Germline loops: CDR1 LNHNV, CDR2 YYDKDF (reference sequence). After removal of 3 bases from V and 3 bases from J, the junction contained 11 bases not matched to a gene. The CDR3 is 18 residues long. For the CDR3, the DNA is TGTGCCACCAGCAGTCTCCGGGACAGGGTTTCGCCTAATGAAAAACTGTTTTTT. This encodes CATSSLRDRVSPNEKLFF.

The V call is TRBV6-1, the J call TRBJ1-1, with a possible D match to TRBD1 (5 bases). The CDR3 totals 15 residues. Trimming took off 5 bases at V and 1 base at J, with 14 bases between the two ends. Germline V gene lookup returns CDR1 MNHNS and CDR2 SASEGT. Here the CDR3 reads CASSIDSLPNTEAFF. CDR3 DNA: TGTGCCAGCAGTATCGACAGCTTACCGAACACTGAAGCTTTCTTT.

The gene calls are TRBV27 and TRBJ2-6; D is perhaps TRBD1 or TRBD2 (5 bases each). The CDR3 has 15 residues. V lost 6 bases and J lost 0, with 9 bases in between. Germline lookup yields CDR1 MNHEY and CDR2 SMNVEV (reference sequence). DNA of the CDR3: TGTGCCAGCAGCCGGGACCCCTCTGGGGCCAACGTCCTGACTTTC. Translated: CASSRDPSGANVLTF.

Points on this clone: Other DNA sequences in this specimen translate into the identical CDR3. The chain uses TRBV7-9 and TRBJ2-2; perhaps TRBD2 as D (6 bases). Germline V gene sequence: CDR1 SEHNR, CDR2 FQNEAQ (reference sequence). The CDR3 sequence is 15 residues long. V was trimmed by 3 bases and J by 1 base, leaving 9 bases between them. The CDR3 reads CASSLAGGNTGELFF. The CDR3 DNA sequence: TGTGCCAGCAGCTTGGCCGGGGGGAACACCGGGGAGCTGTTTTTT. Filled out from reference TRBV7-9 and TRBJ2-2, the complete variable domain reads DTGVSQNPRHKITKRGQNVTFRCDPISEHNRLYWYRQTLGQGPEFLTYFQNEAQLEKSRLLSDRFSAERPKGSFSTLEIQRTEQGDSAMYLCASSLAGGNTGELFFGEGSRLTVL.

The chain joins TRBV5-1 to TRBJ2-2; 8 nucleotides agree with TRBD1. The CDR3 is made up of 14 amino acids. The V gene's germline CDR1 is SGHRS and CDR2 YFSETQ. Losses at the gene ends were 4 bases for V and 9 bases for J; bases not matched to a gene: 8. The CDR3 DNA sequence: TGCGCCAGCAGCCCCGGACAGGGAGCTAGGGAGCTGTTTTTT. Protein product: CASSPGQGARELFF. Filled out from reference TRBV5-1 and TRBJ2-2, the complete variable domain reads KAGVTQTPRYLIKTRGQQVTLSCSPISGHRSVSWYQQTPGQGLQFLFEYFSETQRNKGNFPGRFSGRQFSNSRSEMNVSTLELGDSALYLCASSPGQGARELFFGEGSRLTVL.

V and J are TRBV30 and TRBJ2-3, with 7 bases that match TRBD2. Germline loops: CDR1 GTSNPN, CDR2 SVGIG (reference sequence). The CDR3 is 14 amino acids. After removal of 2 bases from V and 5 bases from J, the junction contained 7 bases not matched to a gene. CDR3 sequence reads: CAWSKGGRGDTQYF. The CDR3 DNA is TGTGCCTGGAGTAAGGGAGGGAGAGGAGATACGCAGTATTTT.

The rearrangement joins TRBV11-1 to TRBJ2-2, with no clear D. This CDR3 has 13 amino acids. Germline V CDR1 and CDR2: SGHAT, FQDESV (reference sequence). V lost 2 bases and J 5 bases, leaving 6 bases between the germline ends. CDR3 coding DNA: TGTGCCAGCAGCTTATGGGTTACCGGGGAGCTGTTTTTT. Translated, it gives CASSLWVTGELFF. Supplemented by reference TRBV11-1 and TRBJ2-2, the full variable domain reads EAEVAQSPRYKITEKSQAVAFWCDPISGHATLYWYRQILGQGPELLVQFQDESVVDDSQLPKDRFSAERLKGVDSTLKIQPAELGDSAMYLCASSLWVTGELFFGEGSRLTVL.

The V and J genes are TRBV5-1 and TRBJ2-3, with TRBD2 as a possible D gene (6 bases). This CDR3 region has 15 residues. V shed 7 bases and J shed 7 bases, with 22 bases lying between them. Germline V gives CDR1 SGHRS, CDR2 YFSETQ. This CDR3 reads CASLPLEWRAHTQYF. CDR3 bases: TGCGCCAGCCTTCCCTTGGAGTGGAGGGCCCATACGCAGTATTTT. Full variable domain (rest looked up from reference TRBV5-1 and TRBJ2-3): KAGVTQTPRYLIKTRGQQVTLSCSPISGHRSVSWYQQTPGQGLQFLFEYFSETQRNKGNFPGRFSGRQFSNSRSEMNVSTLELGDSALYLCASLPLEWRAHTQYFGPGTRLTVL.